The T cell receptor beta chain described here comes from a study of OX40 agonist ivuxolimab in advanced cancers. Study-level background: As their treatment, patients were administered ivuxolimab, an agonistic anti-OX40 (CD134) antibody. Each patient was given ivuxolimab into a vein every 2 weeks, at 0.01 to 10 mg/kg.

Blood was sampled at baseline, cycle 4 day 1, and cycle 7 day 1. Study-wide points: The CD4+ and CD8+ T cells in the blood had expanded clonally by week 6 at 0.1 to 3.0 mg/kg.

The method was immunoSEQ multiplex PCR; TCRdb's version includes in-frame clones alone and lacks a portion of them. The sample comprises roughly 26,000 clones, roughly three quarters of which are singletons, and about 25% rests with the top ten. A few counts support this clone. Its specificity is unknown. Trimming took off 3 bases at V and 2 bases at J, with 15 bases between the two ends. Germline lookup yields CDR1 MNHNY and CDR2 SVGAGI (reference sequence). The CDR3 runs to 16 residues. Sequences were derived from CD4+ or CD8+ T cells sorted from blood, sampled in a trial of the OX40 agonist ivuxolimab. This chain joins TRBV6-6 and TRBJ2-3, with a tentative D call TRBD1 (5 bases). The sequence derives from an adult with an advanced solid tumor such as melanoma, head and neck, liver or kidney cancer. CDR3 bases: TGTGCCAGCAGTTATTTCACCTTAGGGGTCACAGATACGCAGTATTTT. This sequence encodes CASSYFTLGVTDTQYF.